The TCR beta chain described here comes from a study of T cell changes during pregnancy in multiple sclerosis. J lost 4 bases, V lost 0 bases, and 4 bases had no gene match. From germline, CDR1 is SGDLS and CDR2 YYNGEE. CDR3 length: 15 amino acids. Measured with immunoSEQ multiplex PCR; TCRdb has only the in-frame clones, and not every one. The data contain tens of thousands of clones, around 90% of them singletons. This clonotype was sampled from a female donor with multiple sclerosis, enrolled in a pregnancy study. The source material was CD4+ T cells from peripheral blood mononuclear cells, sampled in the third trimester of pregnancy. The J gene is TRBJ2-5, the V gene TRBV9; TRBD1 matches 9 bases. The CDR3 reads CASSVEGTGPETQYF. CDR3 DNA sequence: TGTGCCAGCAGCGTAGAAGGGACAGGGCCAGAGACCCAGTACTTC.